The table lists the clone carrying this TCR beta chain with a count of one. The data originate from a study of T cell changes during pregnancy in multiple sclerosis. Measured with immunoSEQ multiplex PCR; TCRdb has only the in-frame clones, and not every one. The repertoire includes almost 65,000 clones, about 92% of them detected once, and about 2.3% sits in the top ten. The clonotype was recovered from a female donor with multiple sclerosis, enrolled in a pregnancy study. Sample: peripheral blood, taken in the first trimester of pregnancy.

CDR3: CASSDLEFNQPQHF. Here the CDR3 DNA reads TGTGCCAGCAGTGATTTGGAGTTCAATCAGCCCCAGCATTTT. The chain employs TRBV2 and TRBJ1-5; no definite D call. Trimming stripped 3 bases from V and 3 bases from J, with 9 bases between. CDR3 length: 14 residues. Germline V gene data show CDR1 as SNHLY and CDR2 as FYNNEI.